What follows describes a single TCR beta chain. The target antigen is unknown. The entry originates in a study of siplizumab effects on memory and regulatory T cells. Assay used: immunoSEQ multiplex PCR; TCRdb lists only in-frame clones, some missing. The sample shows nearly 85,000 clones, roughly 94% of them seen only once. Germline V CDR1 and CDR2: SGDLS, YYNGEE. V shed 3 bases, J shed 5 bases, and the junction held 4 bases outside the gene matches. The CDR3 runs to 15 residues. Study-wide results and limits: Alloreactive sequences tracing back to unstimulated CD4+ memory cells were significantly reduced by siplizumab. The suppressive capacity of proliferating Tregs from siplizumab cultures remained unconfirmed. Contribution to the alloresponse seemed major for naive T cells, which also seemed more diverse than memory cells.

This sequence was found in a human donor in good health. The V gene is TRBV9, the J gene TRBJ2-7, with 14 bases identical to TRBD2. Sequencing used CD8+ T cells sorted from blood. The CDR3 coding sequence is TGTGCCAGCAGCGCCGGGACTAGCGGGAGTCACGAGCAGTACTTC. It is translated as CASSAGTSGSHEQYF. Together with reference TRBV9 and TRBJ2-7, the CDR3 gives the full variable domain: DSGVTQTPKHLITATGQRVTLRCSPRSGDLSVYWYQQSLDQGLQFLIQYYNGEERAKGNILERFSAQQFPDLHSELNLSSLELGDSALYFCASSAGTSGSHEQYFGPGTRLTVT.